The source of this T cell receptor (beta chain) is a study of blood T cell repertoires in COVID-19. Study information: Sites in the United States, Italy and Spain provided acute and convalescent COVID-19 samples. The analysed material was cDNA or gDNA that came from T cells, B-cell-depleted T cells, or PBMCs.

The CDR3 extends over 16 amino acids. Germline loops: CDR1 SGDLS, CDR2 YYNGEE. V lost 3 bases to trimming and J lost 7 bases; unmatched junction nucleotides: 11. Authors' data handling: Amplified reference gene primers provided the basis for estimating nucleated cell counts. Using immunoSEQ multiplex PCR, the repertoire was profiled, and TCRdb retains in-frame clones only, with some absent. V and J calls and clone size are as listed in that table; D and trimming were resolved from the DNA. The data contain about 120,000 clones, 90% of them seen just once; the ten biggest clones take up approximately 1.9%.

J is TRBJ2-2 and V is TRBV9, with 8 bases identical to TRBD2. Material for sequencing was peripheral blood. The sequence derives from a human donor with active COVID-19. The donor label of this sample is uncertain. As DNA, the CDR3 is TGTGCCAGCAGCGCCCTCCCGGGGGGGCCCGTCGGGGAGCTGTTTTTT. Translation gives CASSALPGGPVGELFF.